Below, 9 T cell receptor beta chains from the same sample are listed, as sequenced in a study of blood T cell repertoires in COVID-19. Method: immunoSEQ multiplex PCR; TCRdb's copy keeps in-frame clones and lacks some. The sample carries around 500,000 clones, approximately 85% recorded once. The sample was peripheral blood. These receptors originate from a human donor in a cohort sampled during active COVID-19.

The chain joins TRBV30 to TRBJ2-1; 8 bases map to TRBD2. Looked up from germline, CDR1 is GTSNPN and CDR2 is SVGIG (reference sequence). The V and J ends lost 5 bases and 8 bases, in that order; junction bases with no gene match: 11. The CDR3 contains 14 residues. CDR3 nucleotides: TGTGCCTGGCTAGCCAGCGGGAGTTTCTATGAGCAGTTCTTC. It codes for CAWLASGSFYEQFF.

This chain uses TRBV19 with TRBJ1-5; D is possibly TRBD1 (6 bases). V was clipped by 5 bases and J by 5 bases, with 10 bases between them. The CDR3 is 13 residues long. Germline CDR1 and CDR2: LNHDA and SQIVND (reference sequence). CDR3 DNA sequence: TGTGCCAGTAGTCAGTCAGGGGATCAGCCCCAGCATTTT. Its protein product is CASSQSGDQPQHF. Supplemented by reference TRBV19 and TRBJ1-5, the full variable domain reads DGGITQSPKYLFRKEGQNVTLSCEQNLNHDAMYWYRQDPGQGLRLIYYSQIVNDFQKGDIAEGYSVSREKKESFPLTVTSAQKNPTAFYLCASSQSGDQPQHFGDGTRLSIL.

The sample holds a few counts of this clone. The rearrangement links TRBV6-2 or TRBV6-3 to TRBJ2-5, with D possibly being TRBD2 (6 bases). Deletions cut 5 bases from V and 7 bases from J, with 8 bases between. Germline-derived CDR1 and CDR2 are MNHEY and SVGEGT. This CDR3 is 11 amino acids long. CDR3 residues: CASSLGGTQYF. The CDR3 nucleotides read TGTGCCAGCAGTCTCGGGGGGACCCAGTACTTC.

For the CDR3, the DNA is TGCGCCAGCTCGCGTCGTCTGATAGATTCACCCCTCCACTTT. Encoded protein: CASSRRLIDSPLHF. This chain uses TRBV4-1 with TRBJ1-6, with D unresolved. The CDR3 runs to 14 residues. From germline, CDR1 is MGHRA and CDR2 YSYEKL. With 8 bases removed from V and 8 bases from J, the gap between germline ends came to 16 bases.

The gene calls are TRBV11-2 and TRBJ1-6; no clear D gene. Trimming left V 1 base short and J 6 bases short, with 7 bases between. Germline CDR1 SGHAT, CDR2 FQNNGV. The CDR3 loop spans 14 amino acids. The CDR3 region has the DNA TGTGCCAGCAGCTTAGGAGCAACTAATTCACCCCTCCACTTT. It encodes CASSLGATNSPLHF. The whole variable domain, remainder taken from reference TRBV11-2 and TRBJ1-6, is EAGVAQSPRYKIIEKRQSVAFWCNPISGHATLYWYQQILGQGPKLLIQFQNNGVVDDSQLPKDRFSAERLKGVDSTLKIQPAKLEDSAVYLCASSLGATNSPLHFGNGTRLTVT.

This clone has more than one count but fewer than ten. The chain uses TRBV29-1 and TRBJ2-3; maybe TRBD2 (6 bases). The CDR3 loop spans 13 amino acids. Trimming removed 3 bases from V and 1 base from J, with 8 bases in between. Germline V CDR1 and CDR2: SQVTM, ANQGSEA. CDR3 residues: CSVEEGGTDTQYF. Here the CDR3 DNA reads TGCAGCGTTGAGGAGGGAGGCACAGATACGCAGTATTTT.

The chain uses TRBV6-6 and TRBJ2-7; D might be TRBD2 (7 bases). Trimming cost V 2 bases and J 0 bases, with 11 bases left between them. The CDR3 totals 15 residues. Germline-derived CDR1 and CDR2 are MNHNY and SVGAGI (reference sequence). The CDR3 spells CASSYAGATSYEQYF. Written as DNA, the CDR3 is TGTGCCAGCAGTTACGCGGGGGCGACCTCCTACGAGCAGTACTTC.

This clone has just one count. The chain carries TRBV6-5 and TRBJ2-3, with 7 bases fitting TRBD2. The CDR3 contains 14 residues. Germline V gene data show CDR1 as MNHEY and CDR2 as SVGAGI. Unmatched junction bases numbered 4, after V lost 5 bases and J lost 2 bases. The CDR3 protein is CASSNRLATDTQYF. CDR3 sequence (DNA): TGTGCCAGCAGTAACAGACTAGCCACAGATACGCAGTATTTT.

CDR3 sequence: CASSLGLASTGELFF. The CDR3 DNA reads TGTGCCAGCAGCTTGGGACTAGCGTCCACCGGGGAGCTGTTTTTT. The chain couples TRBV7-2 to TRBJ2-2, with 10 positions matching TRBD2. Looked up from germline, CDR1 is SGHTA and CDR2 is FQGNSA. V trimming: 3 bases; J trimming: 4 bases; junction bases outside the gene matches: 2. This CDR3 has 15 amino acids.